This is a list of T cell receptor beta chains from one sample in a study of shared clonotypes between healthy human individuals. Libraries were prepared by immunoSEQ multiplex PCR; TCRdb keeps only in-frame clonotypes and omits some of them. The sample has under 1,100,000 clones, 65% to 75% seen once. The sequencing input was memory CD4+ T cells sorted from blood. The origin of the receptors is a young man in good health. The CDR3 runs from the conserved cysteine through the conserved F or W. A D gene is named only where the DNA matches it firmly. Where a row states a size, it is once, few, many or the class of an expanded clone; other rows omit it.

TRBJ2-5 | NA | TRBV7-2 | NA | TGTGCCAGCAGCTTAGGGGCAGACAACCAAGAGACCCAGTACTTC | CASSLGADNQETQYF
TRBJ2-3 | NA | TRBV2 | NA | TGTGCCAGCAAGGTTTCCAGCGCAGATACGCAGTATTTT | CASKVSSADTQYF
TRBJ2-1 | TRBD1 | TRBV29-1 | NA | TGCAGCGTGGATACCGGGACAGGGATGAGCAATGAGCAGTTCTTC | CSVDTGTGMSNEQFF
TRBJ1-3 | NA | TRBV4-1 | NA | TGCGCCAGCAGCCTTAGACGGGCCGGGGGAAACACCATATATTTT | CASSLRRAGGNTIYF
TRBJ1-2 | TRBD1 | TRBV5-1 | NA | TGCGCCAGCTTTTTAGGGGGCCCTAGGTATGGCTACACCTTC | CASFLGGPRYGYTF
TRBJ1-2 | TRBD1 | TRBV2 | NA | TGTGCCAGCAGTGCCCGGACAGGACTGCCACTTTATGGCTACACCTTC | CASSARTGLPLYGYTF
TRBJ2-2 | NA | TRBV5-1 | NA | TGCGCCAGCAGGCAGAAGGTTATCTCCGGGGAGCTGTTTTTT | CASRQKVISGELFF
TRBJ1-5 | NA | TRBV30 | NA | TGTGCCTGGAGTCTTGGGGGTGACAATCAGCCCCAGCATTTT | CAWSLGGDNQPQHF
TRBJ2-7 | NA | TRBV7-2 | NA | TGTGCCAGCAGCCGGCCATCCTCGGGACACCAGGGGGGATACGAGCAGTACTTC | CASSRPSSGHQGGYEQYF
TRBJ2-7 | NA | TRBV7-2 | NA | TGTGCCAGCAGCTTAGTGCGGCAGGAGGCCTACGAGCAGTACTTC | CASSLVRQEAYEQYF
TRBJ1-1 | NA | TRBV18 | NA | TGTGCCAGCTCACCACGGCGGGGGAGGGACACTGAAGCTTTCTTT | CASSPRRGRDTEAFF
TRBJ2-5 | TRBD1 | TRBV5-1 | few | TGCGCCAGCAGCTTGGGGCTCACGGCCCCGACAGGGGTACAAGAGACCCAGTACTTC | CASSLGLTAPTGVQETQYF
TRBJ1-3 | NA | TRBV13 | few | TGTGCCAGCAGACTGAGGGGGTCTGGAAACACCATATATTTT | CASRLRGSGNTIYF
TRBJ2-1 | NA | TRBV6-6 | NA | TGTGCCAGCTTGAGTGCGGGATTGGGAAGTGAGCAGTTCTTC | CASLSAGLGSEQFF
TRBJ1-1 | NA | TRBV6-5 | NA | TGTGCCAGCAGCCCCGTCGGGGGGCAGAACACTGAAGCTTTCTTT | CASSPVGGQNTEAFF
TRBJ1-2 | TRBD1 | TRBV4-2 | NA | TGTGCCAGCAGCACGCATGGGACAGGGGACCACTATGGCTACACCTTC | CASSTHGTGDHYGYTF
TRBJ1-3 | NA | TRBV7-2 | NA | TGTGCCAGCAGCTTAACCACCTTAGTCACGGGAAACACCATATATTTT | CASSLTTLVTGNTIYF